The TCR beta chain under discussion was sequenced for a study of blood T cells in healthy people across ages. Per sample, extraction of total RNA gave at least 6 micrograms in every case. A sample-barcoded 5' primer and a J-beta primer mix were used in a second PCR of about 7 to 11 cycles. From the 5' RACE reads, TCRdb called clonotypes with MiXCR, one entry per CDR3 protein. The table records 750,000 or so distinct CDR3 sequences, roughly 25% of them present only once. This clonotype was seen more than once but under ten times. Trimming removed 3 bases from V and 0 bases from J; junction bases left unmatched: 8. The CDR3 consists of 18 residues. Per germline, CDR1 MDHEN and CDR2 SYDVKM. These records were also assigned to another study, of T cells of mothers and their children.

The chain employs TRBV28 and TRBJ2-6; the match to TRBD1 covers 7 bases. Sequencing was done on a sample of blood. This receptor was taken from a boy aged 10-17 years in good health. CDR3 nucleotide sequence: TGTGCCAGCAGTTTCCTACAGGGGACCCGCTCTGGGGCCAACGTCCTGACTTTC. Translated, it gives CASSFLQGTRSGANVLTF.